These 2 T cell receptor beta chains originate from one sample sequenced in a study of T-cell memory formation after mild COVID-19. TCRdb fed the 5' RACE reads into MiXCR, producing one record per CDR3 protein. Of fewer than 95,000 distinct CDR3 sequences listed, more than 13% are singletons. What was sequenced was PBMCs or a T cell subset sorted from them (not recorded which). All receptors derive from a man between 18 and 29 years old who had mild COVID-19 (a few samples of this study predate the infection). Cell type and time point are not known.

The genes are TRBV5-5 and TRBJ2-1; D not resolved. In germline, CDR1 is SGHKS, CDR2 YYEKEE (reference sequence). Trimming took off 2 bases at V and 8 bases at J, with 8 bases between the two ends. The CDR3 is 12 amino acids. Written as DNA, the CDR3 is TGTGCCAGCAGCTTTAGAGTAGATGAGCAGTTCTTC. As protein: CASSFRVDEQFF.

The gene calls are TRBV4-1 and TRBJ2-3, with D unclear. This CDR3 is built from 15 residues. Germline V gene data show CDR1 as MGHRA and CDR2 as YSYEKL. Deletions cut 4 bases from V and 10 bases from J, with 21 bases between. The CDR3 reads CASSLTPKNSDPQYF. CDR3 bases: TGCGCCAGCAGCCTCACACCGAAAAACAGCGACCCGCAGTATTTT.